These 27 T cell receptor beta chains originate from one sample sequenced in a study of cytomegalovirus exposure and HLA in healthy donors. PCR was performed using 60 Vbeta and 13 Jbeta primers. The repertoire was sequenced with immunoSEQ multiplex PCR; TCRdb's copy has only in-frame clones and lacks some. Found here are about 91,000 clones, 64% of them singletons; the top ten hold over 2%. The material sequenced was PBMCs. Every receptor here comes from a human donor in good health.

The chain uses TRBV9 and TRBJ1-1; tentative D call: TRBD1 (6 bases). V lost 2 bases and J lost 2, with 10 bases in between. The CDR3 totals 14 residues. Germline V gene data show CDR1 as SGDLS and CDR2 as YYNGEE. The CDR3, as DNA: TGTGCCAGCAGCGTGACAGGAAAAAACACTGAAGCTTTCTTT. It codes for CASSVTGKNTEAFF.

DNA for the CDR3: TGCGCCAGCAGCCCCAGGGCGGGGGGTCTGACTACCTACGAGCAGTACTTC. Protein: CASSPRAGGLTTYEQYF. The chain couples TRBV5-1 to TRBJ2-7, with 8 nucleotides matching TRBD2. In germline, CDR1 is SGHRS, CDR2 YFSETQ. J gave up 2 bases and V 4 bases, and 14 bases lay outside the gene matches. The length of the CDR3 is 17 residues.

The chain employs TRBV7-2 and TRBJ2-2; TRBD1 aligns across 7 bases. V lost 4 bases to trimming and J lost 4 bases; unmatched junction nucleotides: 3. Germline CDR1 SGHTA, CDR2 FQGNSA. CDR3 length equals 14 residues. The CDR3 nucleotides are TGTGCCAGCAGCTCACAGGGGATCACCGGGGAGCTGTTTTTT. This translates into CASSSQGITGELFF.

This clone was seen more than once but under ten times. The CDR3 nucleotides read TGTGCCAGCAGCTTTTGGGGAGGGTATGACTATGGCTACACCTTC. This codes for CASSFWGGYDYGYTF. The chain links TRBV5-4 to TRBJ1-2; D is unclear. The V gene's germline CDR1 is SGHNT and CDR2 YYREEE (reference sequence). Trimming removed 2 bases at V and 3 bases at J, with 14 bases between. The CDR3 loop spans 15 amino acids. Looking up the rest from reference TRBV5-4 and TRBJ1-2 gives the full variable domain: ETGVTQSPTHLIKTRGQQVTLRCSSQSGHNTVSWYQQALGQGPQFIFQYYREEENGRGNFPPRFSGLQFPNYSSELNVNALELDDSALYLCASSFWGGYDYGYTFGSGTRLTVV.

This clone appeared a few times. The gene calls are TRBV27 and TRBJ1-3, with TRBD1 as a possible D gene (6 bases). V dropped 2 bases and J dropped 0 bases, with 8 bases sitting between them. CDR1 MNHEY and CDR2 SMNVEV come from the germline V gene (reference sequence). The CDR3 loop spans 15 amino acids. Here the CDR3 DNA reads TGTGCCAGCAGTTTAGGACAGAGCTCTGGAAACACCATATATTTT. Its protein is CASSLGQSSGNTIYF.

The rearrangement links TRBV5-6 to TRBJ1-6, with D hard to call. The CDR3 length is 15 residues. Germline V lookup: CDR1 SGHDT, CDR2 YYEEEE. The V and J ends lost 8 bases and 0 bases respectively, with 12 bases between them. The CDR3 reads CASSRGSSYNSPLHF. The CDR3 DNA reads TGTGCCAGTAGTCGAGGGAGCTCCTATAATTCACCCCTCCACTTT.

CDR3 residues: CSVGGQGGNTIYF. DNA of the CDR3: TGCAGCGTTGGGGGACAGGGGGGAAACACCATATATTTT. The rearrangement links TRBV29-1 to TRBJ1-3, with 10 bases fitting TRBD1. The junction had 1 base not matched to a gene; V was cut back by 4 bases and J by 4 bases. The CDR3 consists of 13 residues. The germline V gene has CDR1 SQVTM and CDR2 ANQGSEA.

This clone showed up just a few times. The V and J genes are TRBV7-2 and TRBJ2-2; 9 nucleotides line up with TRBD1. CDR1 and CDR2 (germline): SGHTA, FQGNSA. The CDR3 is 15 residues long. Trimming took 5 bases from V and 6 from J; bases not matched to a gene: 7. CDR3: CASSRRQGDAGELFF. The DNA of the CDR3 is TGTGCCAGCAGCCGTAGACAGGGGGATGCCGGGGAGCTGTTTTTT.

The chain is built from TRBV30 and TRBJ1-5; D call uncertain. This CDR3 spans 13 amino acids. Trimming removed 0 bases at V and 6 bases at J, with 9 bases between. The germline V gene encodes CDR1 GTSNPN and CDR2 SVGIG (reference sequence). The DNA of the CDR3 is TGTGCCTGGAGTGTCGGGGAGAGTCAGCCCCAGCATTTT. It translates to CAWSVGESQPQHF.

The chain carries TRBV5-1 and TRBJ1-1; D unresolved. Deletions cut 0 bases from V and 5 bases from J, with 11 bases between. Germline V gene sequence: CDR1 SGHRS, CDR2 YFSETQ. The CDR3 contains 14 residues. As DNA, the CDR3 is TGCGCCAGCAGCTTGGTGGAGGGTAGGACTGAAGCTTTCTTT. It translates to CASSLVEGRTEAFF. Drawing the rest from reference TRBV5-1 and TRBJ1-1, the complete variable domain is KAGVTQTPRYLIKTRGQQVTLSCSPISGHRSVSWYQQTPGQGLQFLFEYFSETQRNKGNFPGRFSGRQFSNSRSEMNVSTLELGDSALYLCASSLVEGRTEAFFGQGTRLTVV.

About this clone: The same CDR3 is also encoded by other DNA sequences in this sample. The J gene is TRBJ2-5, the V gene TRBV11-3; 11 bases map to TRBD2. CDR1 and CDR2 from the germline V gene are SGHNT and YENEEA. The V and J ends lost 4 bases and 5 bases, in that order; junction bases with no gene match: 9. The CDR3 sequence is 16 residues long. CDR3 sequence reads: CASSYPSGRNWETQYF. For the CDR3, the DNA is TGTGCCAGCAGCTATCCTAGCGGGAGGAATTGGGAGACCCAGTACTTC.

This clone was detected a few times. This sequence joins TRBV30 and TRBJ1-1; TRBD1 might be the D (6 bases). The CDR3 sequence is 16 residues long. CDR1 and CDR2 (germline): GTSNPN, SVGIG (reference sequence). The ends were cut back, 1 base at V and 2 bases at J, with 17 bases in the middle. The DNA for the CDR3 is TGTGCCTGGAGTGAGACAGGTTTTCTAGGTAACACTGAAGCTTTCTTT. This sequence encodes CAWSETGFLGNTEAFF.

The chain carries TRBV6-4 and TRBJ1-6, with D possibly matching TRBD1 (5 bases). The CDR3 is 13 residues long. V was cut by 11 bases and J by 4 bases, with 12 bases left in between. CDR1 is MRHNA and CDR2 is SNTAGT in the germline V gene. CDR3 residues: CAWRQSYNSPLHF. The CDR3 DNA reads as TGTGCCTGGCGACAGAGTTATAATTCACCCCTCCACTTT.

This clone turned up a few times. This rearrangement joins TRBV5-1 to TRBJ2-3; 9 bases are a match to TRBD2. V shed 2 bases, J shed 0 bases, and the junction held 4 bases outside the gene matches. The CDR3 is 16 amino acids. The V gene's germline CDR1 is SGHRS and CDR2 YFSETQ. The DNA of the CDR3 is TGCGCCAGCAGCTTAGGAGGACTAGCGAGCACAGATACGCAGTATTTT. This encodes CASSLGGLASTDTQYF.

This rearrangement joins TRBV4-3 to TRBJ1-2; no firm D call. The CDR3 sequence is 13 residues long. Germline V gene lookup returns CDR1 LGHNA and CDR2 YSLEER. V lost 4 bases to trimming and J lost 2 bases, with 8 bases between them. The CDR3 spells CASSRGSNYGYTF. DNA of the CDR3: TGCGCCAGCAGCCGAGGTTCCAACTATGGCTACACCTTC.

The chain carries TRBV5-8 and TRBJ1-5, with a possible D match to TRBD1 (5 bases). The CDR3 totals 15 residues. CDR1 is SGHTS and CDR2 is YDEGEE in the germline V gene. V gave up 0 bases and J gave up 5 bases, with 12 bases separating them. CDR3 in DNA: TGTGCCAGCAGCTTGGAAGGGGTAAGCTATCAGCCCCAGCATTTT. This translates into CASSLEGVSYQPQHF.

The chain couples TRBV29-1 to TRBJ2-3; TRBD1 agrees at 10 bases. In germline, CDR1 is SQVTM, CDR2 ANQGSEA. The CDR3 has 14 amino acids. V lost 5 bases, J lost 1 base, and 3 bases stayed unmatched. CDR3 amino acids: CSVSGTGGTDTQYF. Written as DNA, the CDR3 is TGCAGCGTTTCCGGGACAGGGGGCACAGATACGCAGTATTTT.

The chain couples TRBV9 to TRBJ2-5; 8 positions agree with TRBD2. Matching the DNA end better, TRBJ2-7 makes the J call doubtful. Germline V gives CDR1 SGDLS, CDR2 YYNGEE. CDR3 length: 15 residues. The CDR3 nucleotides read TGTGCCAGCAGCGTAGGGCTAGCGGGCTCCTACGAGCAGTACTTC. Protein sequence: CASSVGLAGSYEQYF.

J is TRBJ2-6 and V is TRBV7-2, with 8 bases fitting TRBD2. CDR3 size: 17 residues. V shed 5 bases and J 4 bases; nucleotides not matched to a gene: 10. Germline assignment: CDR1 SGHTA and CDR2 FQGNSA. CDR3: CASSVHVAGTGANVLTF. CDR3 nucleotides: TGTGCCAGCAGCGTGCACGTAGCGGGGACCGGGGCCAACGTCCTGACTTTC.

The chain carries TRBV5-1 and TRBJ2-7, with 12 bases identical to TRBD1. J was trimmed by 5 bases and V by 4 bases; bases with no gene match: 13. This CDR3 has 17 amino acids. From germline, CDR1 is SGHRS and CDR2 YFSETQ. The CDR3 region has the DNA TGCGCCAGCAGCGTAGCTCCGTCGGGACAGGGGGCAAACGAGCAGTACTTC. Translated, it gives CASSVAPSGQGANEQYF.

In DNA, the CDR3 is TGTGCCAGCGGGGGGGGAGGGACCGGGGAGCTGTTTTTT. Translation gives CASGGGGTGELFF. The J gene is TRBJ2-2, the V gene TRBV6-6; 7 positions match TRBD2. Germline lookup yields CDR1 MNHNY and CDR2 SVGAGI (reference sequence). This CDR3 is 13 amino acids long. V gave up 8 bases and J gave up 5 bases; unmatched junction bases: 5.

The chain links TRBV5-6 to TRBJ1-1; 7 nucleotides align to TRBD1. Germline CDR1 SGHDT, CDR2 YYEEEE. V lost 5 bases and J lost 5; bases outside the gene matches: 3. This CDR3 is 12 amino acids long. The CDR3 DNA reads TGTGCCAGCAGTAACAGGGGTACTGAAGCTTTCTTT. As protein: CASSNRGTEAFF.

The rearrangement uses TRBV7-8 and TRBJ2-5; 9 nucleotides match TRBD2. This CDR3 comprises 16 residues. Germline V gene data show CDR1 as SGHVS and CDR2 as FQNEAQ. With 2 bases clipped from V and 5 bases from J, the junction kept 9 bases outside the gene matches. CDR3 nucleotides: TGTGCCAGCAGCTTAAGTCAAGGGCTAGCGGGGGAGACCCAGTACTTC. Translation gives CASSLSQGLAGETQYF. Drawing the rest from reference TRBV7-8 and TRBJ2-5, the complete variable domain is GAGVSQSPRYKVAKRGQDVALRCDPISGHVSLFWYQQALGQGPEFLTYFQNEAQLDKSGLPSDRFFAERPEGSVSTLKIQRTQQEDSAVYLCASSLSQGLAGETQYFGPGTRLLVL.

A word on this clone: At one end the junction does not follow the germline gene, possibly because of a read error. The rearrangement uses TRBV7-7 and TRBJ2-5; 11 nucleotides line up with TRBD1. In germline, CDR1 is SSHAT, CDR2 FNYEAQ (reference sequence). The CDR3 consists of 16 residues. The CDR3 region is CASSLAGTGGEETQYF. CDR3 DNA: TGTGCTAGCAGCTTAGCCGGGACAGGGGGGGAAGAGACCCAGTACTTC. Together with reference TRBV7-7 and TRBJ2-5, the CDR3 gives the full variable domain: GAGVSQSPRYKVTKRGQDVTLRCDPISSHATLYWYQQALGQGPEFLTYFNYEAQPDKSGLPSDRFSAERPEGSISTLTIQRTEQRDSAMYRCASSLAGTGGEETQYFGPGTRLLVL.

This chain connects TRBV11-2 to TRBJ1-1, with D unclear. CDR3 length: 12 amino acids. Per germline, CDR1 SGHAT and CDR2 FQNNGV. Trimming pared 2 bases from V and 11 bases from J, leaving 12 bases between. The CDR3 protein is CASSLMFTMAFF. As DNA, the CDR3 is TGTGCCAGCAGCTTAATGTTCACAATGGCTTTCTTT.

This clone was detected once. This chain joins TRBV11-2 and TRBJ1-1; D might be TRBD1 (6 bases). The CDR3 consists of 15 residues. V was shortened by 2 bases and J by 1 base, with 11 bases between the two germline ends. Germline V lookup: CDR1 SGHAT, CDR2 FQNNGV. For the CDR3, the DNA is TGTGCCAGCAGCTTAACCAGGGGATCGAACACTGAAGCTTTCTTT. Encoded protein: CASSLTRGSNTEAFF. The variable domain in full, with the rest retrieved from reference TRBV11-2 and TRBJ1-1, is EAGVAQSPRYKIIEKRQSVAFWCNPISGHATLYWYQQILGQGPKLLIQFQNNGVVDDSQLPKDRFSAERLKGVDSTLKIQPAKLEDSAVYLCASSLTRGSNTEAFFGQGTRLTVV.

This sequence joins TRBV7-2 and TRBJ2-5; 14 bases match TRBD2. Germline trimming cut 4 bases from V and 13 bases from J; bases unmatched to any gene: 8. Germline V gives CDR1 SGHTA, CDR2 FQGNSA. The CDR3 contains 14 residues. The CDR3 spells CASSWTSGGYQGYF. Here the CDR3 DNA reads TGTGCCAGCAGCTGGACTAGCGGGGGGTACCAAGGGTACTTC.